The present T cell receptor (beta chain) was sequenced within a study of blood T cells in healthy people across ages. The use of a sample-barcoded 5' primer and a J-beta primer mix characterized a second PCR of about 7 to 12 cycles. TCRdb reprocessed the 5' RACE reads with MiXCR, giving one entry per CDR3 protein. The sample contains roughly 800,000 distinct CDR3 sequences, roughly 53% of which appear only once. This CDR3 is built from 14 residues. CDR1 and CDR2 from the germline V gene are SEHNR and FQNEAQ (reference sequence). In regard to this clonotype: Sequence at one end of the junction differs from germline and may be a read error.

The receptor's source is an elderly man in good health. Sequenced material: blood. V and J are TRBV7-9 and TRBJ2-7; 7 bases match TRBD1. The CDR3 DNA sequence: TGTACCAGCAGCGTTGGGACAGCTTCCTACGAGCAGTACTTC. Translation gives CTSSVGTASYEQYF.